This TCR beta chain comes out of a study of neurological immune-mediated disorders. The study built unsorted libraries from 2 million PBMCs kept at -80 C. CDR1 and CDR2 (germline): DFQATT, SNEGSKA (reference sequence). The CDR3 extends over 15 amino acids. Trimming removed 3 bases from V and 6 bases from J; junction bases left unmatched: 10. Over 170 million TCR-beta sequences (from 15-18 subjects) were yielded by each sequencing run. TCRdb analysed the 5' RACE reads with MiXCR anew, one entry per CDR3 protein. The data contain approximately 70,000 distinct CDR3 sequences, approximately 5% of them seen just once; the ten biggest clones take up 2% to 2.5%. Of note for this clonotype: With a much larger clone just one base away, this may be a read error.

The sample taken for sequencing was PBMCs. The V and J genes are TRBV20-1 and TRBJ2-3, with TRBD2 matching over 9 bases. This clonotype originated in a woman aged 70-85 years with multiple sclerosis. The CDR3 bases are TGCAGTGCTAGTGGGAATAGCGGGAGATGGGATACGCAGTATTTT. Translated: CSASGNSGRWDTQYF.